The rows below give T cell receptor beta chains drawn from one sample of a study of precursors of human CD4 cytotoxic T cells. TCRdb reanalysed the reads using MiXCR and keeps one entry per CDR3 protein. The repertoire holds fewer than 650 distinct CDR3 sequences, with 15% to 20% as singletons. The specimen was memory CD4+ T cells from blood (PBMCs). All receptors come from a human donor in good health. The CDR3 runs from the conserved cysteine through the conserved F or W. The D gene is left open where the match is weak. Where a row states a size, it is once, few, many or the class of an expanded clone; other rows omit it.

CDR3 DNA: TGTGCCAGCAGATTGGGGTCTACGGATCAGCCCCAGCATTTT
CDR3 protein: CASRLGSTDQPQHF
V gene: TRBV2
D gene: .
clone size: large
J gene: TRBJ1-5

CDR3 DNA: TGCAGTGCCGCGATGCGCTCTGGAAACACCATATATTTT
CDR3 protein: CSAAMRSGNTIYF
V gene: TRBV20-1
D gene: .
clone size: few
J gene: TRBJ1-3

CDR3 DNA: TGTGCCAGGAGTGAGCTAGATACGCAGTATTTT
CDR3 protein: CARSELDTQYF
V gene: TRBV30
D gene: .
clone size: .
J gene: TRBJ2-3

CDR3 DNA: TGTGCCAGCAGTTTCGCGCTAGCGGGCTCGGTTGAGCAGTTCTTC
CDR3 protein: CASSFALAGSVEQFF
V gene: TRBV12-3/TRBV12-4
D gene: TRBD2
clone size: few
J gene: TRBJ2-1

CDR3 DNA: TGTGCCAGCAGCCCTCCAGGGGGCTACGAGCAGTACTTC
CDR3 protein: CASSPPGGYEQYF
V gene: TRBV27
D gene: TRBD1
clone size: hyperexpanded
J gene: TRBJ2-7

CDR3 DNA: TGCACCAGCAGCCAGGAACGAGCGGGAGGCTACAATGAGCAGTTCTTC
CDR3 protein: CTSSQERAGGYNEQFF
V gene: TRBV1
D gene: .
clone size: few
J gene: TRBJ2-1

CDR3 DNA: TGTGCCAGCAGCGTAGGGAGAGATACGCAGTATTTT
CDR3 protein: CASSVGRDTQYF
V gene: TRBV9
D gene: .
clone size: .
J gene: TRBJ2-3

CDR3 DNA: TGTGCCAGCACCAACGGACAGGCCGACACCGGGGAGCTGTTTTTT
CDR3 protein: CASTNGQADTGELFF
V gene: TRBV2
D gene: TRBD1
clone size: few
J gene: TRBJ2-2

CDR3 DNA: TGTGCCAGCTCACCCTCGGAAGGACAGGGTGGCGAGCAGTACTTC
CDR3 protein: CASSPSEGQGGEQYF
V gene: TRBV18
D gene: TRBD1
clone size: large
J gene: TRBJ2-7

CDR3 DNA: TGTGCCAGCAGTTTAAGACAGGGTTCTAAAGATGGCTACACCTTC
CDR3 protein: CASSLRQGSKDGYTF
V gene: TRBV6-4
D gene: TRBD1
clone size: large
J gene: TRBJ1-2

CDR3 DNA: TGCAGTGCTAGCCCTAGCGGGGGCCGCACAGATACGCAGTATTTT
CDR3 protein: CSASPSGGRTDTQYF
V gene: TRBV20-1
D gene: TRBD2
clone size: .
J gene: TRBJ2-3

CDR3 DNA: TGCGCCAGCAGCGCAGGGACGCTCTACGAGCAGTACTTC
CDR3 protein: CASSAGTLYEQYF
V gene: TRBV5-1
D gene: .
clone size: few
J gene: TRBJ2-7

CDR3 DNA: TGTGCCACCAGCAGAGATGGGTCTAGCGGCTACACAGATACGCAGTATTTT
CDR3 protein: CATSRDGSSGYTDTQYF
V gene: TRBV15
D gene: TRBD2
clone size: large
J gene: TRBJ2-3

CDR3 DNA: TGTGCCAGCTCCGGGACAGGGAGGAACACTGAAGCTTTCTTT
CDR3 protein: CASSGTGRNTEAFF
V gene: TRBV12-3/TRBV12-4
D gene: TRBD1
clone size: large
J gene: TRBJ1-1

CDR3 DNA: TGTGCCAGCCTGGGACAGCTCTTCCCTAACTATGGCTACACCTTC
CDR3 protein: CASLGQLFPNYGYTF
V gene: TRBV2
D gene: TRBD1
clone size: few
J gene: TRBJ1-2

CDR3 DNA: TGTGCCAGCAGCCAAGAGGTGAACACTGAAGCTTTCTTT
CDR3 protein: CASSQEVNTEAFF
V gene: TRBV4-2
D gene: .
clone size: large
J gene: TRBJ1-1

CDR3 DNA: TGTGCCAGCAGCTTAGAGTGGGCGAATGAGCAGTTCTTC
CDR3 protein: CASSLEWANEQFF
V gene: TRBV11-2
D gene: .
clone size: .
J gene: TRBJ2-1

CDR3 DNA: TGTGCCAGTAGAAGAGACAGGGGAGTAACTGAAGCTTTCTTT
CDR3 protein: CASRRDRGVTEAFF
V gene: TRBV19
D gene: TRBD1
clone size: .
J gene: TRBJ1-1

CDR3 DNA: TGTGCCAGCAGCGTAGATTATTACACTGAAGCTTTCTTT
CDR3 protein: CASSVDYYTEAFF
V gene: TRBV9
D gene: .
clone size: .
J gene: TRBJ1-1

CDR3 DNA: TGTGCCAGCACCTCCCCCTCGGGAGGGAACACTGAAGCTTTCTTT
CDR3 protein: CASTSPSGGNTEAFF
V gene: TRBV28
D gene: .
clone size: .
J gene: TRBJ1-1

CDR3 DNA: TGCGCCAGCAGGATGTCCCGGGACAGGGGGCGAAGGGGCACAGATACGCAGTATTTT
CDR3 protein: CASRMSRDRGRRGTDTQYF
V gene: TRBV5-1
D gene: TRBD1
clone size: few
J gene: TRBJ2-3

CDR3 DNA: TGTGCCAGCAGTTTACCCCGGGACCGGGACACTGAAGCTTTCTTT
CDR3 protein: CASSLPRDRDTEAFF
V gene: TRBV12-3/TRBV12-4
D gene: .
clone size: .
J gene: TRBJ1-1

CDR3 DNA: TGTGCCAGCAGCTTAACCACTAGCAACTCCTACAATGAGCAGTTCTTC
CDR3 protein: CASSLTTSNSYNEQFF
V gene: TRBV7-9
D gene: .
clone size: .
J gene: TRBJ2-1

CDR3 DNA: TGTGCCACTCAAAGAACCGGGAACACCGGGGAGCTGTTTTTT
CDR3 protein: CATQRTGNTGELFF
V gene: TRBV24-1
D gene: .
clone size: .
J gene: TRBJ2-2

CDR3 DNA: TGTGCCAGCAGCTTAGAGGGTAGGGGCTCCTACGAGCAGTACTTC
CDR3 protein: CASSLEGRGSYEQYF
V gene: TRBV11-2
D gene: .
clone size: large
J gene: TRBJ2-7

CDR3 DNA: TGTGCCAGCAGTTCTCATTCAGGGGCTGAAGCTTTCTTT
CDR3 protein: CASSSHSGAEAFF
V gene: TRBV14
D gene: .
clone size: large
J gene: TRBJ1-1

CDR3 DNA: TGTGCCTGGAGTGTACAAGGACAGGGAGGGAATTCACCCCTCCACTTT
CDR3 protein: CAWSVQGQGGNSPLHF
V gene: TRBV30
D gene: TRBD1
clone size: .
J gene: TRBJ1-6